This TCR beta chain appears in the sequencing data of a study of cytomegalovirus exposure and HLA in healthy donors. Germline V gene lookup returns CDR1 SEHNR and CDR2 FQNEAQ (reference sequence). Trimming took 2 bases from V and 5 from J, leaving 10 bases between them. The CDR3 loop spans 14 amino acids. As to this clone: Its antigen is still unknown.

General study findings and limits: Most TCRs appeared rarely, but some public TCRs recurred in many donors.

This table comes from immunoSEQ multiplex PCR, and its TCRdb copy is limited to in-frame clones, with some not included. The table lists some 210,000 clones, around 87% of them singletons, with approximately 2% in the top ten. V gene TRBV7-9 combines with J gene TRBJ1-5; the D gene is possibly TRBD1 (5 bases). The sequenced sample was PBMCs. The source of this sequence is a woman in her late teens or twenties in good health and CMV-seropositive. CDR3 sequence reads: CASSLSREDQPQHF. The CDR3 DNA sequence: TGTGCCAGCAGCTTATCCAGGGAGGATCAGCCCCAGCATTTT.